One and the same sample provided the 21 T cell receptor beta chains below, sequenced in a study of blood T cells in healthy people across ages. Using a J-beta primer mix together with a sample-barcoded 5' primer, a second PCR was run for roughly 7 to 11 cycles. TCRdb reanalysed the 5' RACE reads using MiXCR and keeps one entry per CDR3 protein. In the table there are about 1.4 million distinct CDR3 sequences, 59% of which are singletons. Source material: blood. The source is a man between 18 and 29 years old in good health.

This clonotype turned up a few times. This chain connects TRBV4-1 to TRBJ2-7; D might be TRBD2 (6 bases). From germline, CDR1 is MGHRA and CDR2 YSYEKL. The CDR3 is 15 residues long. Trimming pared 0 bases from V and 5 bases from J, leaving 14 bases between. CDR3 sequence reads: CASSQEVAVQNEQYF. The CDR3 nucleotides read TGCGCCAGCAGCCAAGAAGTAGCGGTGCAAAACGAGCAGTACTTC.

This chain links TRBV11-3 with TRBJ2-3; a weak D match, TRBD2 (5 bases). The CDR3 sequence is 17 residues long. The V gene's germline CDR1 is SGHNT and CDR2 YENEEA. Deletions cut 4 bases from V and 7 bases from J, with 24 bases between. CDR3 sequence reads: CASSSRVLAGPQYTQYF. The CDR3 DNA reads TGTGCCAGCAGCTCAAGAGTGCTGGCGGGCCCACAGTATACGCAGTATTTT.

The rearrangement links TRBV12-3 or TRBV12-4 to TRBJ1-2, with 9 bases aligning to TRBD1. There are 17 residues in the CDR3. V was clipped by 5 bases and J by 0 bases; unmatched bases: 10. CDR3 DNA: TGTGCCAGCAGTCCTAGTTGGGACAGGGCCTCTAACTATGGCTACACCTTC. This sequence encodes CASSPSWDRASNYGYTF.

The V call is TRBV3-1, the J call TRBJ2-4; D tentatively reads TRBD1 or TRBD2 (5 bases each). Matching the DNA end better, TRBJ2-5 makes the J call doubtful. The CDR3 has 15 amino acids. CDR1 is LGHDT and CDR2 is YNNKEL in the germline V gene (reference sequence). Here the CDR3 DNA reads TGTGCCAGCAGCTACTCCGGGACGAATCAAGAGACCCAGTACTTC. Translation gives CASSYSGTNQETQYF.

The CDR3 is CASSLSHGGLGENIQYF. The CDR3 nucleotides are TGTGCCAGCAGCTTGAGTCACGGGGGCCTTGGGGAAAACATTCAGTACTTC. V is TRBV7-9 and J is TRBJ2-4, with D possibly being TRBD1 or TRBD2 (6 bases each). The CDR3 is 17 residues long. Germline CDR1 SEHNR, CDR2 FQNEAQ (reference sequence). V lost 3 bases and J 5 bases, leaving 20 bases between the germline ends. The variable domain in full, completed from reference TRBV7-9 and TRBJ2-4, reads DTGVSQNPRHKITKRGQNVTFRCDPISEHNRLYWYRQTLGQGPEFLTYFQNEAQLEKSRLLSDRFSAERPKGSFSTLEIQRTEQGDSAMYLCASSLSHGGLGENIQYFGAGTRLSVL.

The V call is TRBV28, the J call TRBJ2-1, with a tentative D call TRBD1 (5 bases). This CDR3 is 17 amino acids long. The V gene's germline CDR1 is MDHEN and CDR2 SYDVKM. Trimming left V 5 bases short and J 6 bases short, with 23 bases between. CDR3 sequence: CASSETLDSEVFNEQFF. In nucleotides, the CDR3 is TGTGCCAGCAGTGAGACCCTTGACAGTGAGGTTTTCAATGAGCAGTTCTTC. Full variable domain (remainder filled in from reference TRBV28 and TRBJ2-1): DVKVTQSSRYLVKRTGEKVFLECVQDMDHENMFWYRQDPGLGLRLIYFSYDVKMKEKGDIPEGYSVSREKKERFSLILESASTNQTSMYLCASSETLDSEVFNEQFFGPGTRLTVL.

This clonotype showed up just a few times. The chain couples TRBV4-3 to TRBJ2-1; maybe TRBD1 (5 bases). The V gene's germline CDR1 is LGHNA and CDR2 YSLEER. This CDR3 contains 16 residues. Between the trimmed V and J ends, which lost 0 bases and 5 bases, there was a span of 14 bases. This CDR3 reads CASSQDPGLINNEQFF. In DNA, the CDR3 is TGCGCCAGCAGCCAAGACCCAGGGTTGATTAACAATGAGCAGTTCTTC.

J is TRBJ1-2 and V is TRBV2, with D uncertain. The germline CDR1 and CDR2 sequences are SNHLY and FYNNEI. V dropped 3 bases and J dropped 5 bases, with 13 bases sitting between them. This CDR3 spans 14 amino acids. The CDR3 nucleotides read TGTGCCAGCAGTGATTCCCCAGGATATTATGGCTACACCTTC. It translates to CASSDSPGYYGYTF.

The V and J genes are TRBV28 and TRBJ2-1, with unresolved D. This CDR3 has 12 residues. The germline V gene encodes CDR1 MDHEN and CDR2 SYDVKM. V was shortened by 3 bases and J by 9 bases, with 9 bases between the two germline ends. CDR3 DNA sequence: TGTGCCAGCAGTTTTATGCGCGGTGAGCAGTTCTTC. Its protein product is CASSFMRGEQFF.

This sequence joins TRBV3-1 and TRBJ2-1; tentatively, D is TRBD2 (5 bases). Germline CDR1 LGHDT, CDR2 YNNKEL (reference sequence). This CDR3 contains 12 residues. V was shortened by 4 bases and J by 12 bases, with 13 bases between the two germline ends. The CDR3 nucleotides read TGTGCCAGCAGCCCGGCCTCTAGCTGGCAGTTCTTC. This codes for CASSPASSWQFF.

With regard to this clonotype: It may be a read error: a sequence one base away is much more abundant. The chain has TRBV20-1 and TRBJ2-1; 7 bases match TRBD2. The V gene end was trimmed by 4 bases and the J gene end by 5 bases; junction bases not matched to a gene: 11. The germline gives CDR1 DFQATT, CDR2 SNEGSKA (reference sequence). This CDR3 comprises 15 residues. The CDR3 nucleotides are TGCAGTGCTATTCTAACGGGGGGACTCCACAATGAGCAGTTCTTC. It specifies CSAILTGGLHNEQFF.

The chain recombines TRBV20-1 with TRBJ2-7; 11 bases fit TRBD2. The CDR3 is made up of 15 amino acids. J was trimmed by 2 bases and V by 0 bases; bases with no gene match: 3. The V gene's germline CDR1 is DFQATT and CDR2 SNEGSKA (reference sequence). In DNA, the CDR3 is TGCAGTGCTAGAGATGTTAGCGGGGGGGCCTACGAGCAGTACTTC. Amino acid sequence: CSARDVSGGAYEQYF.

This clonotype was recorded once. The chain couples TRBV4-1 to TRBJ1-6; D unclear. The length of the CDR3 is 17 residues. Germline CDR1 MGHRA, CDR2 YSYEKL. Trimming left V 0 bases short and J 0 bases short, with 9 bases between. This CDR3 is CASSQDGWGSYNSPLHF. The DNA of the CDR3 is TGCGCCAGCAGCCAAGATGGCTGGGGCTCCTATAATTCACCCCTCCACTTT.

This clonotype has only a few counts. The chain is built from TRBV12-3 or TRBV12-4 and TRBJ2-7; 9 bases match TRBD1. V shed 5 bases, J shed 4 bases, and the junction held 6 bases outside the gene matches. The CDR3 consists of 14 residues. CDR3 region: CASSMGTGRYEQYF. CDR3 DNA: TGTGCCAGCAGTATGGGGACAGGGAGGTACGAGCAGTACTTC.

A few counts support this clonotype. The CDR3 DNA is TGTGCCATCAGTGAGTTGGGACAGCAGAACACTGAAGCTTTCTTT. It specifies CAISELGQQNTEAFF. The rearrangement uses TRBV10-3 and TRBJ1-1, with 7 nucleotides matching TRBD1. Trimming at V came to 1 base and at J to 1 base, leaving 3 bases not matched to a gene. This CDR3 spans 15 amino acids. CDR1 and CDR2 (germline): ENHRY, SYGVKD.

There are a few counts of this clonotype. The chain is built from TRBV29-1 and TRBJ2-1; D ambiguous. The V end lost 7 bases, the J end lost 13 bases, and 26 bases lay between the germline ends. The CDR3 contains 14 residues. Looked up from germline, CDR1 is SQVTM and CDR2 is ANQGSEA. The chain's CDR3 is CSAIPGVFLLQQFF. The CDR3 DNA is TGCAGCGCCATTCCTGGAGTATTCCTCCTACAACAGTTCTTC.

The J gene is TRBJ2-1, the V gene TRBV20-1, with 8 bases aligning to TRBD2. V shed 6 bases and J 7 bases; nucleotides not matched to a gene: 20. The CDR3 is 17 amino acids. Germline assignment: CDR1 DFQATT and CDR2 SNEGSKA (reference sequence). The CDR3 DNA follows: TGCAGTGCCAGCCCTGCGGAACCCTGGGTAGCGGGGAATGAGCAGTTCTTC. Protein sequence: CSASPAEPWVAGNEQFF.

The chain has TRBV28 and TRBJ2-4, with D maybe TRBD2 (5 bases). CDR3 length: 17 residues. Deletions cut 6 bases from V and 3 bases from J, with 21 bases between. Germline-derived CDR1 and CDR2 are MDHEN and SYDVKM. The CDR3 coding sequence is TGTGCCAGCAGAAATAGCCTAGCCCATACCCTCAAAAACATTCAGTACTTC. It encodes CASRNSLAHTLKNIQYF.

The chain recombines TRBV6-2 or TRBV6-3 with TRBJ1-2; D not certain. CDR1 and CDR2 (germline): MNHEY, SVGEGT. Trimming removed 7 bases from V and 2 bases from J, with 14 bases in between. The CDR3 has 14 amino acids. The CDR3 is CASTEPAGNYGYTF. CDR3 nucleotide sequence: TGTGCCAGCACCGAACCTGCCGGAAACTATGGCTACACCTTC.

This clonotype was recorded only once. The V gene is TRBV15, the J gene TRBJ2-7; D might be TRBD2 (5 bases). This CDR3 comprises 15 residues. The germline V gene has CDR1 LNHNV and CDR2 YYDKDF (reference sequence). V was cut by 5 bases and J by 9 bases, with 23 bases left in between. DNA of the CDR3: TGTGCCACCAGCGGTACCTCGGACGGTTCCCGGGGGCAGTACTTC. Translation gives CATSGTSDGSRGQYF.

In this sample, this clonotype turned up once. CDR3 residues: CASSLGTSERNEQFF. CDR3 coding DNA: TGCGCCAGCAGCTTGGGGACTAGCGAGAGGAATGAGCAGTTCTTC. The chain couples TRBV5-1 to TRBJ2-1; 9 positions agree with TRBD2. This CDR3 spans 15 amino acids. Germline V lookup: CDR1 SGHRS, CDR2 YFSETQ. V lost 0 bases to trimming and J lost 7 bases; unmatched junction nucleotides: 5.